A selection of T cell receptor beta chains follows, all from one sample in a study of blood T cell repertoires in COVID-19. Sequenced by immunoSEQ multiplex PCR; TCRdb stores in-frame clones only, minus some. Here the sample spans about 87,000 clones, over 70% being singletons. Sequencing was done on a sample of peripheral blood. The receptors come from a woman aged 50 to 60 with acute or convalescent COVID-19. The CDR3 runs from the conserved cysteine through the conserved F or W. The D gene is left open where the match is weak. Only part of the rows carry a size: once, few, many, or a class if the clone is expanded.

v_gene	d_gene	j_gene	abundance	CDR3nt	CDR3aa
TRBV2	-	TRBJ2-7	-	TGTGCCAGCGGGTCGGGATACGAGCAGTACTTC	CASGSGYEQYF
TRBV24-1	TRBD1	TRBJ1-2	-	TGTGCCACCAGTGATCCGACCGGGACAGGGGACGATGGCTACACCTTC	CATSDPTGTGDDGYTF
TRBV5-1	TRBD1	TRBJ1-4	-	TGCGCCAGCAGCTCCGACGGGACAGCTAATGAAAAACTGTTTTTT	CASSSDGTANEKLFF
TRBV7-3	-	TRBJ1-2	-	TGTGCCAGCAGCCCCCATCCAGACTATGGCTACACCTTC	CASSPHPDYGYTF
TRBV7-2	TRBD2	TRBJ2-3	once	TGTGCCAGCAGCTCCGGGACTAGCGGCCCTTGGAGCACAGATACGCAGTATTTT	CASSSGTSGPWSTDTQYF
TRBV12-3/TRBV12-4	TRBD1	TRBJ1-1	-	TGTGCCAGCAGCCTGACAGGGTACACTGAAGCTTTCTTT	CASSLTGYTEAFF
TRBV4-3	TRBD2	TRBJ2-2	-	TGCGCCAGCAGCCAGAATAGCGGGGGGCAAAACACCGGGGAGCTGTTTTTT	CASSQNSGGQNTGELFF
TRBV28	-	TRBJ2-2	-	TGTGCCAGCAGTGCCGGGACACTCAACACCGGGGAGCTGTTTTTT	CASSAGTLNTGELFF
TRBV30	-	TRBJ1-1	-	TGTGCCTGGAGTGATCCCTTTTACACTGAAGCTTTCTTT	CAWSDPFYTEAFF
TRBV28	-	TRBJ1-5	-	TGTGCCAGCAGCCTATTGATGAATCAGCCCCAGCATTTT	CASSLLMNQPQHF
TRBV28	TRBD2	TRBJ2-1	-	TGTGCCAGCAGTTTGAGCGGGGGGGCATTCAATGAGCAGTTCTTC	CASSLSGGAFNEQFF
TRBV30	-	TRBJ1-2	-	TGTGCCTGGAGTGTGGAGGAGGGGCCCTATGGCTACACCTTC	CAWSVEEGPYGYTF
TRBV28	TRBD1	TRBJ1-1	-	TGTGCCAGCAGTTTACCGGGACAGTTGAACACTGAAGCTTTCTTT	CASSLPGQLNTEAFF
TRBV19	TRBD2	TRBJ2-2	-	TGTGCCAGTCGTAGGGAGGCGGGGGGGCGGGCCACCGGGGAGCTGTTTTTT	CASRREAGGRATGELFF
TRBV29-1	TRBD1	TRBJ2-7	-	TGCAGCGGGGGGGACAGGGCGTCCCTCTACTTC	CSGGDRASLYF
TRBV7-9	-	TRBJ1-2	once	TGTGCCAGCAGCCCGGACCGGACTATCTACACCTTC	CASSPDRTIYTF
TRBV11-2	TRBD1	TRBJ2-1	-	TGTGCCAGCAGCCGAACCTGGGACAGCCGGGCCAGGGCCTCCAATGAGCAGTTCTTC	CASSRTWDSRARASNEQFF
TRBV7-9	-	TRBJ2-5	-	TGTGCCAGCAGCCCATCGACAGGGAGGGAGACCCAGTACTTC	CASSPSTGRETQYF
TRBV6-1	TRBD1	TRBJ1-4	-	TGTGCCAGCAGTGAAGCGGGACAGGTGACTAATGAAAAACTGTTTTTT	CASSEAGQVTNEKLFF
TRBV11-2	-	TRBJ2-1	-	TGTGCCAGCAGTCGGCGGACAGTCCAGCTGGGTGAGCAGTTCTTC	CASSRRTVQLGEQFF
TRBV30	-	TRBJ1-4	-	TGTGCCTGGAGTGTACAAGTATTGAATGAAAAACTGTTTTTT	CAWSVQVLNEKLFF
TRBV2	-	TRBJ1-5	-	TGTGCCAGCAGTGCCCTCCCCAATCAGCCCCAGCATTTT	CASSALPNQPQHF
TRBV6-2/TRBV6-3	TRBD1	TRBJ1-6	few	TGTGCCAGCAGTACCCGAGCTACAGGGGTGAGCGATTCACCCCTCCACTTT	CASSTRATGVSDSPLHF